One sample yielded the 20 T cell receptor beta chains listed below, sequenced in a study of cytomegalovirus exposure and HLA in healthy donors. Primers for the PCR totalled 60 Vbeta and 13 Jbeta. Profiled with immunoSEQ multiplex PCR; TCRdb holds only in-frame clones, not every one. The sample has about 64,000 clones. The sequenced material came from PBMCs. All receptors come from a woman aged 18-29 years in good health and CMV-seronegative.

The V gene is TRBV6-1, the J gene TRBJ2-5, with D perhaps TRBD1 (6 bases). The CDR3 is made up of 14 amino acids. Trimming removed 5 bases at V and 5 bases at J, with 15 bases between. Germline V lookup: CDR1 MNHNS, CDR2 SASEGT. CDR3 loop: CASSLQQGWETQYF. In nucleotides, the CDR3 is TGTGCCAGCAGTCTCCAACAGGGCTGGGAGACCCAGTACTTC.

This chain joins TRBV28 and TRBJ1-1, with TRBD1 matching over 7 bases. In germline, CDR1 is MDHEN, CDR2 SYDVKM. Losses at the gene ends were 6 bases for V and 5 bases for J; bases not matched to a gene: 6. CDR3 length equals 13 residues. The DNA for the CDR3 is TGTGCCAGCAGACCTCAGACAGGGACTGAAGCTTTCTTT. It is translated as CASRPQTGTEAFF. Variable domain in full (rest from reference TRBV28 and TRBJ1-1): DVKVTQSSRYLVKRTGEKVFLECVQDMDHENMFWYRQDPGLGLRLIYFSYDVKMKEKGDIPEGYSVSREKKERFSLILESASTNQTSMYLCASRPQTGTEAFFGQGTRLTVV.

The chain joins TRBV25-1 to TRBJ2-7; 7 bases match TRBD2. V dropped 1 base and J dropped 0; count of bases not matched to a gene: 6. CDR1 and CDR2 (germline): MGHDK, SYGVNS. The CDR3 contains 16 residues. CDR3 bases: TGTGCCAGCAGTGAATCGGTGGGGGGGATCTCCTACGAGCAGTACTTC. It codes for CASSESVGGISYEQYF.

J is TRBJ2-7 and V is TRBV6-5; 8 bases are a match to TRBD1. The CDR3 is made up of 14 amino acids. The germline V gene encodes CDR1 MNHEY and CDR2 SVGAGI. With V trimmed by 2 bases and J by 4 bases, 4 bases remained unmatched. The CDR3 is CASSYRQGTYEQYF. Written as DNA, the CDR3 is TGTGCCAGCAGTTACAGACAGGGGACTTACGAGCAGTACTTC.

CDR3 sequence reads: CASRLAGYTGELFF. In DNA, the CDR3 is TGTGCCAGCAGATTGGCGGGGTACACCGGGGAGCTGTTTTTT. The V and J genes are TRBV6-1 and TRBJ2-2, with TRBD2 as a possible D gene (6 bases). The CDR3 sequence is 14 residues long. Trimming took 6 bases from V and 3 from J, leaving 11 bases between them. Germline loops: CDR1 MNHNS, CDR2 SASEGT.

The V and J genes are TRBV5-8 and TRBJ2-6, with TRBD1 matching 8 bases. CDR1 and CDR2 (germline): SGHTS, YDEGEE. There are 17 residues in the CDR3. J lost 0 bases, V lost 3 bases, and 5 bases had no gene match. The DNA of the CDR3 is TGTGCCAGCAGCTCGGACAGGGCTGGCTCTGGGGCCAACGTCCTGACTTTC. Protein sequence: CASSSDRAGSGANVLTF. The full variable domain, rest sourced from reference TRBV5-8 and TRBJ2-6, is EAGVTQSPTHLIKTRGQQATLRCSPISGHTSVYWYQQALGLGLQFLLWYDEGEERNRGNFPPRFSGRQFPNYSSELNVNALELEDSALYLCASSSDRAGSGANVLTFGAGSRLTVL.

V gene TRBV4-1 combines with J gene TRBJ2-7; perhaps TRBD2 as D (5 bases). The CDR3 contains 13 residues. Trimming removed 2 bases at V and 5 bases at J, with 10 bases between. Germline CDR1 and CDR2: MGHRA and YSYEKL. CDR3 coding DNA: TGCGCCAGCAGCCAACGGGGAGCCGACGAGCAGTACTTC. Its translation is CASSQRGADEQYF.

CDR3 in DNA: TGTGCCAGCAGCCAACTCACAGGGACGGGCGGCTACACCTTC. Translation gives CASSQLTGTGGYTF. The chain uses TRBV7-9 and TRBJ1-2; a possible D gene is TRBD1 (6 bases). Trimming pared 5 bases from V and 8 bases from J, leaving 18 bases between. Germline V gene sequence: CDR1 SEHNR, CDR2 FQNEAQ (reference sequence). The CDR3 runs to 14 residues.

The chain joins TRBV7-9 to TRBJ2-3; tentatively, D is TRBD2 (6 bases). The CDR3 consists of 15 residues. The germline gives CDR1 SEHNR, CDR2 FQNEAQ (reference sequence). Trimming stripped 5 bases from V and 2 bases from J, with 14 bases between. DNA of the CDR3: TGTGCCAGCAGCCCCCGGGGGAGTCTCACAGATACGCAGTATTTT. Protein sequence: CASSPRGSLTDTQYF.

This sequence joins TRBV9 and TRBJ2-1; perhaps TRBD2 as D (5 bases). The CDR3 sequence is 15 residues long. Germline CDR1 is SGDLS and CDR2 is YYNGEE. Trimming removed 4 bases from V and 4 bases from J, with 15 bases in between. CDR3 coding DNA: TGTGCCAGCAGCCCTCATTCGGGCGGGTACAATGAGCAGTTCTTC. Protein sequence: CASSPHSGGYNEQFF.

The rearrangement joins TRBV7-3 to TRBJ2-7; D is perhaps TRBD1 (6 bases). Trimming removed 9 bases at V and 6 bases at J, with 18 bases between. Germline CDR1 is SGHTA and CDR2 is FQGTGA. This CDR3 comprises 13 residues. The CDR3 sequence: CASSGKGGSEQYF. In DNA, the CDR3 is TGTGCCAGTTCCGGGAAAGGGGGTTCCGAGCAGTACTTC.

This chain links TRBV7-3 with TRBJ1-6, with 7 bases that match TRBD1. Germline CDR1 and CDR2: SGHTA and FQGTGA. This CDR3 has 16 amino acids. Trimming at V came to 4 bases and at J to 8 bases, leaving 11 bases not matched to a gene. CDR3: CASSSGLAGGDSPLHF. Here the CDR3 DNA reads TGTGCCAGCAGCTCGGGCCTGGCAGGGGGAGATTCACCCCTCCACTTT.

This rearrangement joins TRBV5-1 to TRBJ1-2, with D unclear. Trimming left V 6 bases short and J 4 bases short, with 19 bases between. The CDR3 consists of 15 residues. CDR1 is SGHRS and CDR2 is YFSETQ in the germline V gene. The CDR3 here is CASTPGVFEGYGYTF. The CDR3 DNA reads TGCGCCAGCACCCCTGGGGTCTTCGAGGGCTATGGCTACACCTTC.

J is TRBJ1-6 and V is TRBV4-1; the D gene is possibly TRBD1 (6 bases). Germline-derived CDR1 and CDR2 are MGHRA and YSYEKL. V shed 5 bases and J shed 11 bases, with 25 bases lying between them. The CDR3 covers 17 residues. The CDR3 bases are TGCGCCAGCAGCTCGCAACCGGGACTGGGGGCGGGAGCACCCCTCCACTTT. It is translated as CASSSQPGLGAGAPLHF.

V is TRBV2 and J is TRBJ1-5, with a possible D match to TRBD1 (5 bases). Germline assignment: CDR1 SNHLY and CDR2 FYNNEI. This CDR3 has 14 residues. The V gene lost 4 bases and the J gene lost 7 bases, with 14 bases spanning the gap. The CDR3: CASSGSGRAQPQHF. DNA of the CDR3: TGTGCCAGCAGTGGATCGGGCAGGGCCCAGCCCCAGCATTTT.

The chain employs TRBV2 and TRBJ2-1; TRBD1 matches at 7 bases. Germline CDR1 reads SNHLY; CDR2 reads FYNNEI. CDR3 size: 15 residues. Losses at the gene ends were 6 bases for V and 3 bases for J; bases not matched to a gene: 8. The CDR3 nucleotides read TGTGCCAGCAGCGGGGACAGCGATCGCTACAATGAGCAGTTCTTC. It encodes CASSGDSDRYNEQFF. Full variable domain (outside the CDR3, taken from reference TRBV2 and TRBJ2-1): EPEVTQTPSHQVTQMGQEVILRCVPISNHLYFYWYRQILGQKVEFLVSFYNNEISEKSEIFDDQFSVERPDGSNFTLKIRSTKLEDSAMYFCASSGDSDRYNEQFFGPGTRLTVL.

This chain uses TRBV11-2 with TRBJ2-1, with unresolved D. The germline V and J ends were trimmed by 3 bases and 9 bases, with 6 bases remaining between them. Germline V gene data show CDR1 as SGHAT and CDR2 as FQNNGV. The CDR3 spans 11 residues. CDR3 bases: TGTGCCAGCAGCTTCTTAGCTGAGCAGTTCTTC. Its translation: CASSFLAEQFF.

CDR3: CASSPDRVTEAFF. The CDR3 region has the DNA TGTGCCAGCAGCCCCGATCGGGTAACTGAAGCTTTCTTT. The chain recombines TRBV9 with TRBJ1-1; D is unclear. V shed 4 bases and J shed 5 bases, with 12 bases lying between them. The CDR3 length is 13 residues. Germline CDR1 reads SGDLS; CDR2 reads YYNGEE. Full variable domain (missing parts from reference TRBV9 and TRBJ1-1): DSGVTQTPKHLITATGQRVTLRCSPRSGDLSVYWYQQSLDQGLQFLIQYYNGEERAKGNILERFSAQQFPDLHSELNLSSLELGDSALYFCASSPDRVTEAFFGQGTRLTVV.

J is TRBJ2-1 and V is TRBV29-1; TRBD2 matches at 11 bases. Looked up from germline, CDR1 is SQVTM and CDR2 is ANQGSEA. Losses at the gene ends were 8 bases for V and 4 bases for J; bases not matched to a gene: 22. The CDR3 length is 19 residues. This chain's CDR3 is CSTRFSPGTSGRTYNEQFF. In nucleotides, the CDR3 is TGCAGCACCCGTTTCTCCCCTGGGACTAGCGGAAGAACTTACAATGAGCAGTTCTTC.

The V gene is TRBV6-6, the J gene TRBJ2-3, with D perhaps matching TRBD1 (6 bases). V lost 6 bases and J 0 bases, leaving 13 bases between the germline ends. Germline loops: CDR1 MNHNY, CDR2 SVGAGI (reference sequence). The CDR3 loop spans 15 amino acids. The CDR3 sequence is CASRPRQVSTDTQYF. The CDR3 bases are TGTGCCAGCAGACCCCGACAGGTTAGCACAGATACGCAGTATTTT.